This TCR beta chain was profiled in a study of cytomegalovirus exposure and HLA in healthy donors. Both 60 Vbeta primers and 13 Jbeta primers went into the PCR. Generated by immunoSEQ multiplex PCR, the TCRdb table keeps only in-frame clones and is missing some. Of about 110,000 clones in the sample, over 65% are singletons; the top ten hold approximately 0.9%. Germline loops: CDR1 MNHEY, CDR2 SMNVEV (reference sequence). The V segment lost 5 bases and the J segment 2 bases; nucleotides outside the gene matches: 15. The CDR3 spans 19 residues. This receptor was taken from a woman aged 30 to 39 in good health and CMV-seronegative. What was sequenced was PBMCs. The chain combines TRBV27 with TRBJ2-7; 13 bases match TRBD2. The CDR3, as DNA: TGTGCCAGCAGTCCGCAGGTGGGACTAGCGGGATCCTTAACCTACGAGCAGTACTTC. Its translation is CASSPQVGLAGSLTYEQYF.